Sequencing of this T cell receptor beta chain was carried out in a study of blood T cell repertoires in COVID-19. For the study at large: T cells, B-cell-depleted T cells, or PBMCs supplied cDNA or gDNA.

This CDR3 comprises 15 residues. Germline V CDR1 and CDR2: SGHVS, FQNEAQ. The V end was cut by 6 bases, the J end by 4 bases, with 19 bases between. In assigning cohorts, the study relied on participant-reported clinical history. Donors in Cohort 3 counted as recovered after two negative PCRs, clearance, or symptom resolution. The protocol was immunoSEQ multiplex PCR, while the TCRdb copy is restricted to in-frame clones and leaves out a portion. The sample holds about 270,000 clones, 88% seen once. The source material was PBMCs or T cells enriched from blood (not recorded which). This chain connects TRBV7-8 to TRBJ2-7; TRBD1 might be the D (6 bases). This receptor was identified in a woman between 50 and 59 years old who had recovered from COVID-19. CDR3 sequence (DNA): TGTGCCAGCAGTTACAGGGCCGTTCGTCTTTACGAGCAGTACTTC. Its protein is CASSYRAVRLYEQYF.